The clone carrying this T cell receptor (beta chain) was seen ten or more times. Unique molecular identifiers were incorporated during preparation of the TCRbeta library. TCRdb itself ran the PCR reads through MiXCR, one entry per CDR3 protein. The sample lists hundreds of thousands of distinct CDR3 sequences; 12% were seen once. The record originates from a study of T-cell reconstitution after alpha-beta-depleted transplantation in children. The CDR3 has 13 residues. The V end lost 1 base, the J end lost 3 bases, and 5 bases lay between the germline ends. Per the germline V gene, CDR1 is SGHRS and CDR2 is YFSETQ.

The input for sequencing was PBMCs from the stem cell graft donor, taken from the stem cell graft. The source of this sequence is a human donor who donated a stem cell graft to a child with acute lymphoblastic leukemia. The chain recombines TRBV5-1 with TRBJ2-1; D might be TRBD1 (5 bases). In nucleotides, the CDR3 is TGCGCCAGCAGCTTGCAGGGCTACAATGAGCAGTTCTTC. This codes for CASSLQGYNEQFF.